This T cell receptor beta chain was observed in a study of identifying expanded T cells in peripheral blood. Regarding the study as a whole: Across healthy donors, higher total template counts meant significantly greater approximately 2-week count variance.

As to this clone: Its antigen is unidentified.

The table came from immunoSEQ multiplex PCR; TCRdb's copy has only in-frame clones and leaves some out. The sample contains about 110,000 clones, about 85% of which appear only once. Germline CDR1 SEHNR, CDR2 FQNEAQ (reference sequence). The CDR3 is 17 residues long. V lost 3 bases and J lost 6; bases outside the gene matches: 12. The chain has TRBV7-9 and TRBJ2-2; the match to TRBD2 covers 8 bases. Sample: blood. This receptor was taken from a person aged 18 to 75 in good health. The chain's CDR3 is CASSLWGSGTPSGELFF. In DNA form, the CDR3 reads TGTGCCAGCAGCTTGTGGGGTAGCGGGACTCCCTCCGGGGAGCTGTTTTTT.